This TCR beta chain was recorded in a study of shared clonotypes between healthy human individuals. TCRdb's table, derived via immunoSEQ multiplex PCR, lists solely in-frame clones and lacks some. There are some 500,000 clones in the sample; roughly 85% occur only once, and around 12% lies in the top ten. Study results and limitations: Few donors restricted represented genetic and exposure-history diversity.

Germline-derived CDR1 and CDR2 are SGHNT and YYREEE (reference sequence). Trimming pared 2 bases from V and 0 bases from J, leaving 12 bases between. The CDR3 contains 16 residues. Points on this clone: Its target is unknown.

Without sorting, samples used tens of millions of PBMCs for genomic DNA. The TCR was taken from a woman in her thirties or forties in good health. Some clones in this sample may be carry-over from other donors' samples. The chain employs TRBV5-4 and TRBJ2-1, with a tentative D call TRBD1 (6 bases). Sequencing used PBMCs. CDR3 protein: CASSLGGHSSYNEQFF. In nucleotides, the CDR3 is TGTGCCAGCAGCTTAGGGGGTCACAGCTCCTACAATGAGCAGTTCTTC.